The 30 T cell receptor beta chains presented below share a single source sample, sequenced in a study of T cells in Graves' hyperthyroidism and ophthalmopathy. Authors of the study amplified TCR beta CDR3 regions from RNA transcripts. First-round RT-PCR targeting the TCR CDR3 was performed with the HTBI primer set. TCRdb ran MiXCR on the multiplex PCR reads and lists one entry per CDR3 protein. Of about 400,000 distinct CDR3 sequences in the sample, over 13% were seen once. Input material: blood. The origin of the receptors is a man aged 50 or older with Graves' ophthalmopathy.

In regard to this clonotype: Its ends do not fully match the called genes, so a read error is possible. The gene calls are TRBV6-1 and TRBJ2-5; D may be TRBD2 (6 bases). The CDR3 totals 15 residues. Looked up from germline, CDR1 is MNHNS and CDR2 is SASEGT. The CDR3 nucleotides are TGTGCCAGCAGAGAAGTCATCCTAGCGACCGAGACCCAGTACTTC. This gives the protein CASREVILATETQYF.

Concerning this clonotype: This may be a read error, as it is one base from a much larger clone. CDR3 in DNA: TGCGCCAGCAGCCCGTCTAGCGGGCGCGCCTACAATGAGCAGTTCTTC. Its protein product is CASSPSSGRAYNEQFF. V gene TRBV5-1 combines with J gene TRBJ2-1; 8 bases match TRBD2. With 4 bases clipped from V and 2 bases from J, the junction kept 8 bases outside the gene matches. This CDR3 is built from 16 residues. Germline V gives CDR1 SGHRS, CDR2 YFSETQ.

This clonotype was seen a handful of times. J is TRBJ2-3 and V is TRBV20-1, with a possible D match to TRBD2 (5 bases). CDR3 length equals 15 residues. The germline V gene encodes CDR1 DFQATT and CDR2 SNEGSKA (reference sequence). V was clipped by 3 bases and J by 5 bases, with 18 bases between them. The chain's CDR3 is CSASSRVRLGDTQYF. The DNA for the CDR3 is TGCAGTGCTAGTTCGAGGGTGAGGCTGGGAGATACGCAGTATTTT.

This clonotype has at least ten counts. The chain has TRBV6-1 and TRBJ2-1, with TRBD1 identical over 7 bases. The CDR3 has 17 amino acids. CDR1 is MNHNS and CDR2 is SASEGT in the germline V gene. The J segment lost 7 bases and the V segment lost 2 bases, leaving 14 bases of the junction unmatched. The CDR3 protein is CASSETGAAVLGNEQFF. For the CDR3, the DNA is TGTGCCAGCAGTGAAACAGGGGCCGCCGTGTTAGGGAATGAGCAGTTCTTC.

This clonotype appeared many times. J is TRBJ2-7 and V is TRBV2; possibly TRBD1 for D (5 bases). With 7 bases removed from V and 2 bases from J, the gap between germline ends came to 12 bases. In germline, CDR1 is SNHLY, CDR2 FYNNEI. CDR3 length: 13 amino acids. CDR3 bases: TGTGCCAGCACCTTCGACAGAACCTACGAGCAGTACTTC. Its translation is CASTFDRTYEQYF.

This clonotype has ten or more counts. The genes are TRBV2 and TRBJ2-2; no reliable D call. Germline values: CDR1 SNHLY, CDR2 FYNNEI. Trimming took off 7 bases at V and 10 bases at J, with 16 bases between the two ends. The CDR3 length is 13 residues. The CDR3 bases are TGTGCCAGCATGGCAGGAGTCCTTTTGGAGCTGTTTTTT. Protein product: CASMAGVLLELFF. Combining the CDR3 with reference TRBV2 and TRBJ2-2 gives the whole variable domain EPEVTQTPSHQVTQMGQEVILRCVPISNHLYFYWYRQILGQKVEFLVSFYNNEISEKSEIFDDQFSVERPDGSNFTLKIRSTKLEDSAMYFCASMAGVLLELFFGEGSRLTVL.

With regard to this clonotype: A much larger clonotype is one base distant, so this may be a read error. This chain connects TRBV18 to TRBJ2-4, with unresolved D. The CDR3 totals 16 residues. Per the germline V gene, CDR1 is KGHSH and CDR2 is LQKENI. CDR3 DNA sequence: TGTGCCGGCTCACCACTGGAAGGCCTAGCCAAAAACATTCAGTACTTC. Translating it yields CAGSPLEGLAKNIQYF.

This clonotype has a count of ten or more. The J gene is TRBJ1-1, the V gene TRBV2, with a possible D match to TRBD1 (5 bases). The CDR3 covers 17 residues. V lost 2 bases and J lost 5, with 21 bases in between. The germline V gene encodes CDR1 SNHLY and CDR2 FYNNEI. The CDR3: CASSELGQGLMGTEAFF. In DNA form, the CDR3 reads TGTGCCAGCAGTGAATTGGGGCAGGGACTTATGGGAACTGAAGCTTTCTTT.

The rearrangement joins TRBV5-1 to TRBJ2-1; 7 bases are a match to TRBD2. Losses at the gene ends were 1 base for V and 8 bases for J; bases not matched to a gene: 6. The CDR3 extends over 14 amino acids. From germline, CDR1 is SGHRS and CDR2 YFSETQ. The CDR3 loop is CASSLLAGVYEQFF. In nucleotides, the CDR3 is TGCGCCAGCAGCTTGTTGGCGGGAGTCTATGAGCAGTTCTTC.

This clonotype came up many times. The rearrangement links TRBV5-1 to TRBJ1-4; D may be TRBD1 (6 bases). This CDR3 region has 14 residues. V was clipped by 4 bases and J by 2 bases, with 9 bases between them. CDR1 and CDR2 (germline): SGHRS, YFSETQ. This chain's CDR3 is CASSEGQTNEKLFF. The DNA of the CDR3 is TGCGCCAGCAGCGAAGGACAGACTAATGAAAAACTGTTTTTT.

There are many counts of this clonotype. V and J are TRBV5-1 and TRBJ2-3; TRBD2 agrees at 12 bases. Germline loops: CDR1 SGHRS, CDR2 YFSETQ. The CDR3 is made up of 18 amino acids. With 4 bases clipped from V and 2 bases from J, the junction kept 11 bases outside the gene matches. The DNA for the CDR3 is TGCGCCAGCAGCGACTCCCCGGGACTAGCGGGTATCACAGATACGCAGTATTTT. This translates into CASSDSPGLAGITDTQYF. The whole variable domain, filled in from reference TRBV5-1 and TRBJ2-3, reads KAGVTQTPRYLIKTRGQQVTLSCSPISGHRSVSWYQQTPGQGLQFLFEYFSETQRNKGNFPGRFSGRQFSNSRSEMNVSTLELGDSALYLCASSDSPGLAGITDTQYFGPGTRLTVL.

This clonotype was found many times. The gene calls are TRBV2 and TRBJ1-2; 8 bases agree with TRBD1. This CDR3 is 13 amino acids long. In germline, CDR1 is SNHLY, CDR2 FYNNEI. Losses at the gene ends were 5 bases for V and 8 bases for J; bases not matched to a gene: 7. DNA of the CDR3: TGTGCCAGCAGTTTCAGGACAGGGCGGGGCTACACCTTC. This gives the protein CASSFRTGRGYTF.

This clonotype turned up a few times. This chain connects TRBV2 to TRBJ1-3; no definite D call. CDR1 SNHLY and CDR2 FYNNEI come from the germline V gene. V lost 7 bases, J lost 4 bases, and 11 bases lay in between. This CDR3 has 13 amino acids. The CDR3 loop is CASTDTSGNTIYF. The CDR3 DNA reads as TGTGCCAGCACCGACACCTCGGGAAACACCATATATTTT.

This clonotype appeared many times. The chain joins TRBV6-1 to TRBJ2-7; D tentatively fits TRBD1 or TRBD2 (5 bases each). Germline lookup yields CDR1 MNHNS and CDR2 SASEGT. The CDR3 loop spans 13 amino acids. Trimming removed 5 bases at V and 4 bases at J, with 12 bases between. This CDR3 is CASSYGARYEQYF. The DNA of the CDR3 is TGTGCCAGCAGTTACGGGGCTAGATACGAGCAGTACTTC.

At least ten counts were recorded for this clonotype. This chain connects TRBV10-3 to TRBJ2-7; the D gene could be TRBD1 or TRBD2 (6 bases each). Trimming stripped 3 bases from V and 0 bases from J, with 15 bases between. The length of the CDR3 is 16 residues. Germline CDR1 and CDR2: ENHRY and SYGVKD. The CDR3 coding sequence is TGTGCCATCAGTGATAGTCGGGGGCCTACCTCCTACGAGCAGTACTTC. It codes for CAISDSRGPTSYEQYF.

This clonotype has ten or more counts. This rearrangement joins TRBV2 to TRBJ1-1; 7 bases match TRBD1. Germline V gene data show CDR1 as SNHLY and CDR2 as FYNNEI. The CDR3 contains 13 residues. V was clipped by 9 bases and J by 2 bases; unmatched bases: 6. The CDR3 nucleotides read TGTGCCAGACGGGACAGTCCTAACACTGAAGCTTTCTTT. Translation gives CARRDSPNTEAFF. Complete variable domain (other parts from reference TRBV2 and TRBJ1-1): EPEVTQTPSHQVTQMGQEVILRCVPISNHLYFYWYRQILGQKVEFLVSFYNNEISEKSEIFDDQFSVERPDGSNFTLKIRSTKLEDSAMYFCARRDSPNTEAFFGQGTRLTVV.

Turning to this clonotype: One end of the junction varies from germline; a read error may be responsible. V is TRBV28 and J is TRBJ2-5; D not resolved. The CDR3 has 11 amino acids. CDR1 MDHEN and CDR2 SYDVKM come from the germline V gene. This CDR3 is CAGRESFTQYF. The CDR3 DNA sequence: TGTGCCGGCAGAGAGAGCTTCACCCAGTACTTC.

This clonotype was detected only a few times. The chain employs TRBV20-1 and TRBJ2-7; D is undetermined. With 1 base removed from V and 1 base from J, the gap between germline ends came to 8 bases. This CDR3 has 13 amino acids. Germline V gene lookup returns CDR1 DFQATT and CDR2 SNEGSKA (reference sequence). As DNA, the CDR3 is TGCAGTGCTAGAGCCCAATCTTCCTACGAGCAGTACTTC. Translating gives CSARAQSSYEQYF.

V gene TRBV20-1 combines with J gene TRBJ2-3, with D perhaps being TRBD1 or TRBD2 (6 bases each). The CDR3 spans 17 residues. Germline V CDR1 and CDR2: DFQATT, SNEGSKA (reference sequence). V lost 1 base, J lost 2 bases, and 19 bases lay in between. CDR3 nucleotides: TGCAGTGCTAGAGTAATTGGGGCGGGACAACACACAGATACGCAGTATTTT. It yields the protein CSARVIGAGQHTDTQYF.

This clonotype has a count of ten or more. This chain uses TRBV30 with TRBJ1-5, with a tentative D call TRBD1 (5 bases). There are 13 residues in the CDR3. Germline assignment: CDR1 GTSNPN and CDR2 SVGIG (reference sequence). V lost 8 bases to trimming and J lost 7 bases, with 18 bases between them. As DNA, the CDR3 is TGTGCCAGCGAAGACAGCCTCGGGCAGCCCCAGCATTTT. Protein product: CASEDSLGQPQHF.

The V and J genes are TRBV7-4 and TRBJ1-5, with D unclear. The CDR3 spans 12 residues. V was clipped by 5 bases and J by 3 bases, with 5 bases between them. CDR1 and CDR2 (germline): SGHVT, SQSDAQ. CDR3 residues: CASSLINQPQHF. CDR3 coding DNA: TGTGCCAGCAGCCTCATCAATCAGCCCCAGCATTTT.

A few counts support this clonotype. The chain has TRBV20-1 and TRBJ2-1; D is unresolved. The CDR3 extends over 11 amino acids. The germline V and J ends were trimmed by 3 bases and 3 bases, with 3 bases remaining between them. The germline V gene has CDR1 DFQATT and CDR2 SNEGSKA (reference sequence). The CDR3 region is CSASYYNEQFF. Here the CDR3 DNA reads TGCAGTGCTAGCTACTACAATGAGCAGTTCTTC.

CDR3 sequence: CASSDGLVADTQYF. The CDR3 coding sequence is TGCGCCAGCAGCGACGGACTAGTTGCAGATACGCAGTATTTT. The V call is TRBV5-1, the J call TRBJ2-3, with TRBD2 matching over 7 bases. The CDR3 totals 14 residues. Germline V gives CDR1 SGHRS, CDR2 YFSETQ. J lost 4 bases, V lost 4 bases, and 6 bases had no gene match.

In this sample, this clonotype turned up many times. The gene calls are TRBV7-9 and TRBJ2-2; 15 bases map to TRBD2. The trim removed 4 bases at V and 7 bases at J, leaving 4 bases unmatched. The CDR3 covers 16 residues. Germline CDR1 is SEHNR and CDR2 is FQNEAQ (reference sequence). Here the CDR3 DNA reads TGTGCCAGCAGCTCGGGACTAGCGGGAGGTGACGGGGAGCTGTTTTTT. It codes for CASSSGLAGGDGELFF.

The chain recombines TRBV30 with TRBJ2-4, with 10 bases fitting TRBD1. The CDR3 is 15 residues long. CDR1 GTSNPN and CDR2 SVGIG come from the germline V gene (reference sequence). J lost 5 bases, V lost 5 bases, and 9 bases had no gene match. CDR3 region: CAWATGGESQNIQYF. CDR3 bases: TGTGCCTGGGCGACAGGGGGCGAATCCCAAAACATTCAGTACTTC.

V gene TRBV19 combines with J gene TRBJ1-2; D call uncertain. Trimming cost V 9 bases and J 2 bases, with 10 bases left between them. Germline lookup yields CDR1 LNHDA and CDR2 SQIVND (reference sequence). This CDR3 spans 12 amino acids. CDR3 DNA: TGTGCCAGCCGATCAGTGAACTATGGCTACACCTTC. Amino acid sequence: CASRSVNYGYTF.

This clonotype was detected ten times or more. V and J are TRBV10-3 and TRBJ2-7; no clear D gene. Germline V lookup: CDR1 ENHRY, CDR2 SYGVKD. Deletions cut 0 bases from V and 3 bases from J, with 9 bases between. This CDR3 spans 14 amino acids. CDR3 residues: CAISESGGIYEQYF. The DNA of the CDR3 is TGTGCCATCAGTGAGTCTGGCGGAATCTACGAGCAGTACTTC.

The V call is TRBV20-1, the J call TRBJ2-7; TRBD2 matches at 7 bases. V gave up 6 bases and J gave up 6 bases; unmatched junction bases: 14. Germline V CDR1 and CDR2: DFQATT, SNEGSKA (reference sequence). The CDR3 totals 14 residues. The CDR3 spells CSADRDYKMGEQYF. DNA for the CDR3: TGCAGTGCGGACCGGGACTACAAAATGGGCGAGCAGTACTTC.

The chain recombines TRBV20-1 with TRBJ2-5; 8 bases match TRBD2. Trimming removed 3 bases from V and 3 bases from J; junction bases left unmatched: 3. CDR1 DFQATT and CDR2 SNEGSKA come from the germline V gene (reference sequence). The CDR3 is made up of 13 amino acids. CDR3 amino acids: CSARRTSKETQYF. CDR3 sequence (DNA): TGCAGTGCTAGGCGGACTAGCAAAGAGACCCAGTACTTC.

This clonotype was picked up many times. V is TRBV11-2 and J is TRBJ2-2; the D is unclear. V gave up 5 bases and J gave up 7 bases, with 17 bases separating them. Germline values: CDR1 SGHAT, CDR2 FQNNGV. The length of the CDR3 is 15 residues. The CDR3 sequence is CASSPPRFGFGELFF. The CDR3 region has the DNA TGTGCCAGCAGCCCCCCTCGATTCGGGTTCGGGGAGCTGTTTTTT. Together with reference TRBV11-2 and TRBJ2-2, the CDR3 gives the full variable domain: EAGVAQSPRYKIIEKRQSVAFWCNPISGHATLYWYQQILGQGPKLLIQFQNNGVVDDSQLPKDRFSAERLKGVDSTLKIQPAKLEDSAVYLCASSPPRFGFGELFFGEGSRLTVL.